These 6 T cell receptor beta chains were sequenced from one sample in a study of T cells in Graves' hyperthyroidism and ophthalmopathy. TCR beta CDR3 regions were amplified from RNA. First-round RT-PCR with HTBI primers amplified the TCR CDR3 region. TCRdb reanalysed the multiplex PCR reads using MiXCR and keeps one entry per CDR3 protein. Of about 350,000 distinct CDR3 sequences in the sample, about 16% were seen once. Specimen: blood. The receptors were gathered from an older woman with Graves' ophthalmopathy.

This chain joins TRBV5-6 and TRBJ1-1; D not resolved. The CDR3 is 14 amino acids. Germline lookup yields CDR1 SGHDT and CDR2 YYEEEE. Trimming cost V 2 bases and J 1 base, with 9 bases left between them. The CDR3 reads CASSFRTANTEAFF. In nucleotides, the CDR3 is TGTGCCAGCAGCTTCCGAACGGCGAACACTGAAGCTTTCTTT.

This clonotype was observed at least ten times. V is TRBV30 and J is TRBJ2-1; no clear D. The CDR3 is 12 residues long. The V end lost 2 bases, the J end lost 10 bases, and 12 bases lay between the germline ends. Germline values: CDR1 GTSNPN, CDR2 SVGIG (reference sequence). Here the CDR3 reads CAWSLAGSEQFF. CDR3 DNA: TGTGCCTGGAGTTTGGCAGGCTCCGAGCAGTTCTTC.

In this sample, this clonotype turned up many times. The V gene is TRBV6-6, the J gene TRBJ1-4; no firm D call. The V gene's germline CDR1 is MNHNY and CDR2 SVGAGI (reference sequence). V lost 2 bases, J lost 5 bases, and 12 bases lay in between. CDR3 length: 15 amino acids. The CDR3 sequence is CASSYGGGANEKLFF. The CDR3 bases are TGTGCCAGCAGTTACGGCGGCGGAGCAAATGAAAAACTGTTTTTT.

In this sample, this clonotype turned up many times. This chain joins TRBV20-1 and TRBJ2-3; perhaps TRBD2 as D (6 bases). The CDR3 covers 15 residues. V gave up 2 bases and J gave up 0 bases, with 12 bases separating them. From germline, CDR1 is DFQATT and CDR2 SNEGSKA (reference sequence). The chain's CDR3 is CSARNPSESTDTQYF. The CDR3 DNA is TGCAGTGCTAGAAATCCTAGCGAAAGCACAGATACGCAGTATTTT.

This clonotype was counted a few times. The chain combines TRBV27 with TRBJ1-2, with D uncertain. The CDR3 is made up of 13 amino acids. The germline gives CDR1 MNHEY, CDR2 SMNVEV (reference sequence). Trimming left V 0 bases short and J 8 bases short, with 10 bases between. The chain's CDR3 is CASSLSTSGGYTF. The CDR3 DNA reads TGTGCCAGCAGTTTATCCACATCCGGGGGCTACACCTTC.

This clonotype has more than one count but fewer than ten. The chain uses TRBV20-1 and TRBJ2-4, with D maybe TRBD2 (5 bases). Germline loops: CDR1 DFQATT, CDR2 SNEGSKA (reference sequence). V lost 0 bases to trimming and J lost 3 bases, with 15 bases between them. CDR3 length: 16 residues. The CDR3 protein is CSARDAGGWGKNIQYF. In DNA, the CDR3 is TGCAGTGCTAGAGATGCTGGCGGGTGGGGCAAAAACATTCAGTACTTC.